These T cell receptor beta chains were read from a single sample in a study of tumor-infiltrating lymphocytes in primary liver carcinoma. TCRdb reanalysed the multiplex PCR reads using MiXCR and keeps one entry per CDR3 protein. Of 65,000 to 90,000 distinct CDR3 sequences in the sample, 72% are singletons; the top ten hold 19%. The sample was liver tumor tissue from sampling region 1. The receptors here all came from a man aged 40-49 years with primary liver carcinoma and hepatitis B virus infection. Each CDR3 is given with its conserved first and last residue. A D gene is named only where the DNA matches it firmly. For some rows the clone size is stated as once, few or many, or as a class when expanded; others skip it.

size: NA
D: TRBD1
J: TRBJ2-1
V: TRBV11-3
CDR3: CASSLSGGPNEQFF
DNA: TGTGCCAGCAGCTTATCAGGGGGCCCCAATGAGCAGTTCTTC

size: NA
D: TRBD2
J: TRBJ2-1
V: TRBV29-1
CDR3: CSVPRTLAESEHFF
DNA: TGCAGCGTTCCCCGAACGCTAGCGGAAAGCGAGCATTTCTTC

size: NA
D: TRBD2
J: TRBJ2-1
V: TRBV12-3/TRBV12-4
CDR3: CASSPFVLARGNEQFF
DNA: TGTGCCAGCAGCCCCTTCGTACTAGCGAGGGGCAATGAGCAGTTCTTC

size: NA
D: NA
J: TRBJ1-5
V: TRBV24-1
CDR3: CATSDSTGLSNQPQHF
DNA: TGTGCCACCAGTGACTCAACGGGACTGAGCAATCAGCCCCAGCATTTT

size: NA
D: TRBD1
J: TRBJ1-1
V: TRBV5-4
CDR3: CASNFGAGTANIEAFF
DNA: TGTGCCAGCAACTTTGGGGCCGGGACAGCGAACATTGAAGCTTTCTTT

size: NA
D: NA
J: TRBJ1-2
V: TRBV5-4
CDR3: CASSVDRHYAYTF
DNA: TGTGCTAGCAGCGTGGACCGCCACTATGCCTACACGTTT

size: NA
D: TRBD1
J: TRBJ2-2
V: TRBV12-3/TRBV12-4
CDR3: CASSLMPGQGAVTGELFF
DNA: TGCGCCAGCAGTTTAATGCCGGGACAGGGGGCGGTAACCGGGGAGCTGTTTTTT

size: NA
D: NA
J: TRBJ2-3
V: TRBV4-2
CDR3: CASIQDLGDTQYF
DNA: TGTGCCAGTATCCAAGACTTGGGAGATACGCAGTATTTT

size: NA
D: NA
J: TRBJ1-2
V: TRBV7-8
CDR3: CANSWQPGNHYGYTF
DNA: TGTGCCAACAGCTGGCAGCCAGGGAACCACTATGGCTACACCTTC

size: NA
D: NA
J: TRBJ1-1
V: TRBV11-1
CDR3: CARNLALRSEAFF
DNA: TGTGCCAGGAACTTAGCGCTCCGATCTGAGGCTTTCTTT

size: NA
D: NA
J: TRBJ1-4
V: TRBV29-1
CDR3: CSVAGGPNGKLFF
DNA: TGCAGCGTTGCCGGCGGACCGAATGGAAAACTGTTTTTT

size: NA
D: NA
J: TRBJ1-1
V: TRBV29-1
CDR3: CSGQTLGNTEAFF
DNA: TGCAGCGGCCAGACCCTGGGGAACACCGAAGCTTTCTTT

size: once
D: NA
J: TRBJ1-5
V: TRBV12-3/TRBV12-4
CDR3: CARRPQVSGPQHF
DNA: TGTGCCAGAAGACCCCAGGTGTCGGGGCCCCAACATTTT

size: many
D: TRBD2
J: TRBJ2-7
V: TRBV7-4
CDR3: CASSLAALAGGVQNYEQYF
DNA: TGTGCCAGCAGCTTAGCGGCACTAGCGGGAGGAGTACAGAACTACGAGCAGTACTTC

size: medium-sized
D: NA
J: TRBJ2-1
V: TRBV5-1
CDR3: CASSPTGAVNNEQFF
DNA: TGCGCCAGCAGCCCCACTGGGGCAGTAAACAATGAGCAGTTCTTC

size: NA
D: NA
J: TRBJ2-1
V: TRBV6-5
CDR3: CVSRNLEDYNEQFF
DNA: TGTGTCAGCAGGAACTTGGAGGACTACAATGAGCAGTTCTTC

size: NA
D: NA
J: TRBJ2-5
V: TRBV11-2
CDR3: CTSSSTGILLSQYF
DNA: TGTACCAGCAGCTCGACGGGGATATTATTGTCGCAATACTTC

size: medium-sized
D: TRBD2
J: TRBJ2-1
V: TRBV11-2
CDR3: CASSSGLAGVRLEDGF
DNA: TGTGCCAGCAGCTCCGGACTAGCGGGAGTTCGCCTGGAAGATGGCTTC

size: NA
D: TRBD2
J: TRBJ2-7
V: TRBV29-1
CDR3: CGVDRSSGSGEQYF
DNA: TGCGGCGTTGATCGTTCTAGCGGGAGTGGCGAGCAGTACTTC

size: NA
D: NA
J: TRBJ2-2
V: TRBV11-2
CDR3: CDSSPEENTGELFF
DNA: TGTGACAGCAGCCCAGAGGAAAACACCGGGGAGCTGTTTTTT

size: NA
D: TRBD2
J: TRBJ2-2
V: TRBV9
CDR3: CASSVLAKGLAGVNTGELFF
DNA: TGTGCCAGCAGCGTCCTCGCTAAGGGACTAGCGGGAGTGAACACCGGGGAGCTGTTTTTT

size: NA
D: NA
J: TRBJ1-3
V: TRBV12-3/TRBV12-4
CDR3: CASSSLHPFGNTIYF
DNA: TGCGCCAGCAGTTCCCTCCATCCATTTGGAAACACCATATATTTT